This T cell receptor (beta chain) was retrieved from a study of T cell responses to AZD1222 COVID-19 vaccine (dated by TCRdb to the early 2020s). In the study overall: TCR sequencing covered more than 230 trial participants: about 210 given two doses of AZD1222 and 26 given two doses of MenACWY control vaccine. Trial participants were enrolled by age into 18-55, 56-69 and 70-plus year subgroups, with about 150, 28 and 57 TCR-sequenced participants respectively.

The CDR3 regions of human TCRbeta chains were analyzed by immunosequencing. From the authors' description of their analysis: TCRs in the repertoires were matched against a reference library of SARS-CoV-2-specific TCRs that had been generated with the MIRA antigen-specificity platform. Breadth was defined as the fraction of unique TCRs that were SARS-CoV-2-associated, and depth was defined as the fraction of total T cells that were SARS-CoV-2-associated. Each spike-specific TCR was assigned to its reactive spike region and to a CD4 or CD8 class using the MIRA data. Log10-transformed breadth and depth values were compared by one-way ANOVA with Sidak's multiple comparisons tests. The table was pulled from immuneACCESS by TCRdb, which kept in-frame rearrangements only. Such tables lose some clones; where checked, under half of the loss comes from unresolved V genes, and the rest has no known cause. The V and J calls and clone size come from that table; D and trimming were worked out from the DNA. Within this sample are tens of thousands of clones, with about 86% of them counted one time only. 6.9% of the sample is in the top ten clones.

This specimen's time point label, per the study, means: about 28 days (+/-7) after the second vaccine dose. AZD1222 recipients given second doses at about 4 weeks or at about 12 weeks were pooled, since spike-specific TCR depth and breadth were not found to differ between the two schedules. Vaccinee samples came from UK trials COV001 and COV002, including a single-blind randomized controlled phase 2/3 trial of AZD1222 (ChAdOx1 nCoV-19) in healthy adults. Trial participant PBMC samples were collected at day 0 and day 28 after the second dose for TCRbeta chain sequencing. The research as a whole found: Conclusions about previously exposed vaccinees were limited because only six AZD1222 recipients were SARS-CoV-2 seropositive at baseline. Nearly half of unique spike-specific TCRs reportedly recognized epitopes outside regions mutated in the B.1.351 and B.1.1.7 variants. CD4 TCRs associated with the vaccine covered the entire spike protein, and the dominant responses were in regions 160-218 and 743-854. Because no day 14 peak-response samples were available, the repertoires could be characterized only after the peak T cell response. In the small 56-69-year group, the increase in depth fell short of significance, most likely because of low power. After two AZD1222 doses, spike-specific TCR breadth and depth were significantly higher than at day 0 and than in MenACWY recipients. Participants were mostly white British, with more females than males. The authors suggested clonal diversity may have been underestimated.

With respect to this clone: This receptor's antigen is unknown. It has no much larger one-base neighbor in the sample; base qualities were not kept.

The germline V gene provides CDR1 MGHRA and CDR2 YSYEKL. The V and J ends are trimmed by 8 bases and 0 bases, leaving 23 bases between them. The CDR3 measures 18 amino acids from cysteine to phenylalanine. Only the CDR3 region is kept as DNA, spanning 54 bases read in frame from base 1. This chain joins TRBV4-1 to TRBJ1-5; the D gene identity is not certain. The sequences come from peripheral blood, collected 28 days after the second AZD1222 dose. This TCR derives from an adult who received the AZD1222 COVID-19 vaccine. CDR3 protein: CASRATLTLSDSNQPQHF. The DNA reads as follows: TGCGCCAGCCGAGCAACGTTGACCCTCAGTGATAGCAATCAGCCCCAGCATTTT.